These 24 T cell receptor beta chains share one sample of origin, sequenced in a study of read filtering for tumor transcriptome and immune sequencing. From roughly 0.4 ug of RNA, a library with molecular barcoded alpha/delta and beta/gamma adaptors was made. TCRdb independently ran MiXCR on the reads; one entry per CDR3 protein. The table has around 40,000 distinct CDR3 sequences, 10% to 15% seen once. Sequenced input: a population of CD138-negative cells sorted from bone marrow. These receptors all stem from a donor aged 40 or older with multiple myeloma.

This clonotype was detected many times. This chain connects TRBV12-3 or TRBV12-4 to TRBJ1-5; perhaps TRBD1 as D (5 bases). Trimming left V 6 bases short and J 3 bases short, with 12 bases between. The CDR3 totals 14 residues. The CDR3: CASSRGHPNQPQHF. The CDR3 nucleotides are TGTGCCAGCAGCAGAGGACACCCCAATCAGCCCCAGCATTTT.

This clonotype was seen many times. The V call is TRBV7-8, the J call TRBJ1-6, with 7 bases lining up with TRBD1. Germline V gene lookup returns CDR1 SGHVS and CDR2 FQNEAQ. The CDR3 runs 16 residues. The trim removed 3 bases at V and 3 bases at J, leaving 5 bases unmatched. Written as DNA, the CDR3 is TGTGCCAGCAGCTTGGGACAGAGTTACTATAATTCACCCCTCCACTTT. It is translated as CASSLGQSYYNSPLHF.

This clonotype was observed at least ten times. The chain joins TRBV4-1 to TRBJ2-7, with D possibly being TRBD2 (6 bases). This CDR3 has 12 amino acids. Germline CDR1 and CDR2: MGHRA and YSYEKL. V dropped 4 bases and J dropped 6 bases, with 10 bases sitting between them. CDR3 region: CASSLGGFEQYF. The CDR3 region has the DNA TGCGCCAGCAGCCTTGGGGGGTTCGAGCAGTACTTC.

The sample holds many counts of this clonotype. V gene TRBV4-1 combines with J gene TRBJ2-3, with TRBD2 identical over 8 bases. Looked up from germline, CDR1 is MGHRA and CDR2 is YSYEKL. J gave up 0 bases and V 4 bases, and 12 bases lay outside the gene matches. The CDR3 totals 18 residues. The CDR3 sequence is CASSRRDLAGSSTDTQYF. CDR3 bases: TGCGCCAGCAGCCGCAGGGACTTAGCGGGGTCTAGCACAGATACGCAGTATTTT.

This clonotype appeared many times. The chain carries TRBV12-3 or TRBV12-4 and TRBJ2-5; 7 bases match TRBD1. The CDR3 is 14 amino acids. With 3 bases clipped from V and 2 bases from J, the junction kept 3 bases outside the gene matches. The CDR3 DNA reads TGTGCCAGCAGTTTCGGACAGGCTCAAGAGACCCAGTACTTC. The encoded protein is CASSFGQAQETQYF.

This clonotype appeared many times. The junction differs from germline at one of its ends, possibly a read error. The rearrangement uses TRBV3-1 and TRBJ2-1, with 8 positions matching TRBD2. This CDR3 is built from 15 residues. From germline, CDR1 is LGHDT and CDR2 YNNKEL (reference sequence). CDR3 DNA: TGTGCCAGCATCCAAGGGCCGGGGGGGTACAATGAGCAGTTCTTC. Amino acids: CASIQGPGGYNEQFF.

This clonotype was counted ten times or more. Here the CDR3 reads CASSPTNSPLHF. The CDR3 DNA is TGTGCCAGCAGCCCAACAAATTCACCCCTCCACTTT. The chain combines TRBV7-9 with TRBJ1-6; D unclear. Per the germline V gene, CDR1 is SEHNR and CDR2 is FQNEAQ (reference sequence). CDR3 length equals 12 residues. Trimming took 5 bases from V and 7 from J, leaving 6 bases between them.

In its sample, this clonotype was seen many times. The chain recombines TRBV28 with TRBJ1-5; weak D call: TRBD1 (5 bases). Deletions cut 2 bases from V and 6 bases from J, with 11 bases between. The CDR3 has 14 amino acids. The germline CDR1 and CDR2 sequences are MDHEN and SYDVKM. CDR3 sequence (DNA): TGTGCCAGCAGTTTAATAGGGGCGCTTCAGCCCCAGCATTTT. Translation: CASSLIGALQPQHF.

This clonotype was observed many times. The DNA for the CDR3 is TGCGCCAGCAGCCAAGGGGGGGAGCCCCAGCATTTT. Protein: CASSQGGEPQHF. The genes are TRBV4-1 and TRBJ1-5, with D possibly matching TRBD1 (5 bases). The length of the CDR3 is 12 residues. CDR1 MGHRA and CDR2 YSYEKL come from the germline V gene. V lost 1 base and J 8 bases, leaving 6 bases between the germline ends.

This clonotype was recorded many times. The V call is TRBV5-4, the J call TRBJ1-2; TRBD1 matches at 10 bases. The J segment lost 6 bases and the V segment lost 5 bases, leaving 4 bases of the junction unmatched. This CDR3 spans 13 amino acids. Germline CDR1 SGHNT, CDR2 YYREEE (reference sequence). CDR3 DNA sequence: TGTGCCAGCAGTCGGGACAGGGGAAATGGCTACACCTTC. Translated, it gives CASSRDRGNGYTF.

This clonotype was found many times. One end of the junction is discordant with germline, which a read error may explain. The rearrangement links TRBV15 to TRBJ2-2; possibly TRBD2 for D (5 bases). Per germline, CDR1 LNHNV and CDR2 YYDKDF (reference sequence). There are 15 residues in the CDR3. CDR3 in amino acids: CATRRERKNTGELFF. CDR3 DNA: TGTGCCACCAGGAGAGAGCGGAAAAACACCGGGGAGCTGTTTTTT.

This chain joins TRBV20-1 and TRBJ2-5; unclear D gene. The CDR3 is made up of 10 amino acids. Germline assignment: CDR1 DFQATT and CDR2 SNEGSKA (reference sequence). Trimming stripped 6 bases from V and 4 bases from J, with 6 bases between. The CDR3 nucleotides are TGCAGTGCGGCCGGAGAGACCCAGTACTTC. Amino acid sequence: CSAAGETQYF.

This clonotype was found many times. The CDR3 loop reads CASSFSGAEAFF. The CDR3 bases are TGTGCCAGCAGTTTTTCGGGGGCTGAAGCTTTCTTT. The chain links TRBV6-1 to TRBJ1-1; TRBD1 is a possible D gene (5 bases). This CDR3 contains 12 residues. The V end lost 5 bases, the J end lost 6 bases, and 10 bases lay between the germline ends. Germline V gives CDR1 MNHNS, CDR2 SASEGT.

The chain couples TRBV7-3 to TRBJ2-5; possibly TRBD2 for D (6 bases). The V gene's germline CDR1 is SGHTA and CDR2 FQGTGA. There are 16 residues in the CDR3. The ends were cut back, 2 bases at V and 1 base at J, with 14 bases in the middle. The CDR3 here is CASSLGVGGPQETQYF. CDR3 DNA: TGTGCCAGCAGCTTAGGGGTCGGAGGGCCCCAAGAGACCCAGTACTTC.

This clonotype was detected ten times or more. Just one base apart from a much larger clone, this may be a read error. The chain employs TRBV5-4 and TRBJ2-7, with 11 bases matching TRBD1. Trimming at V came to 5 bases and at J to 3 bases, leaving 4 bases not matched to a gene. Germline V gene data show CDR1 as SGHNT and CDR2 as YYREEE (reference sequence). The CDR3 loop spans 14 amino acids. The CDR3 spells CASRPGTGGYEQYF. The DNA for the CDR3 is TGTGCCAGCAGACCCGGGACAGGGGGCTACGAGCAGTACTTC.

This clonotype was observed at least ten times. The genes are TRBV29-1 and TRBJ2-1; TRBD1 might be the D (5 bases). The CDR3 contains 13 residues. Between the trimmed V and J ends, which lost 8 bases and 0 bases, there was a span of 11 bases. Looked up from germline, CDR1 is SQVTM and CDR2 is ANQGSEA. Written as DNA, the CDR3 is TGCAGCTCTAGGACAAGCTCCTACAATGAGCAGTTCTTC. Amino acids: CSSRTSSYNEQFF.

With respect to this clonotype: This clone may be a read error of a much larger clone one base away. The V call is TRBV11-2, the J call TRBJ1-1; maybe TRBD1 (6 bases). V shed 5 bases and J shed 8 bases, with 12 bases lying between them. Per the germline V gene, CDR1 is SGHAT and CDR2 is FQNNGV. The CDR3 is 12 residues long. CDR3 protein: CASSLSGVEAFF. The CDR3 DNA is TGTGCCAGCAGCCTCTCAGGGGTAGAAGCTTTCTTT.

The rearrangement links TRBV20-1 to TRBJ1-2; perhaps TRBD1 as D (5 bases). With 7 bases removed from V and 4 bases from J, the gap between germline ends came to 25 bases. Germline V CDR1 and CDR2: DFQATT, SNEGSKA (reference sequence). The CDR3 contains 16 residues. CDR3 nucleotides: TGCAGTGGTTATGTCCCTGCTGGGGCGGTCGGCTATGGCTACACCTTC. This encodes CSGYVPAGAVGYGYTF.

Note on this clonotype: This clone may be a read error of a much larger clone one base away. The chain has TRBV7-2 and TRBJ2-1, with 8 positions matching TRBD2. Per germline, CDR1 SGHTA and CDR2 FQGNSA. This CDR3 comprises 14 residues. The CDR3 here is CAGSFAGTRSEQFF. For the CDR3, the DNA is TGTGCCGGCAGCTTCGCCGGGACTAGGAGTGAGCAGTTCTTC.

This clonotype was seen a handful of times. A single base separates this from a much larger clone, so it may be a read error. The chain is built from TRBV28 and TRBJ1-1; no reliable D call. The ends were cut back, 4 bases at V and 1 base at J, with 19 bases in the middle. Per the germline V gene, CDR1 is MDHEN and CDR2 is SYDVKM. The CDR3 consists of 17 residues. The CDR3 DNA is TGTGCCAGCAGTTCCCGGACCCCTAGTCCTTCGAACACTGAAGCTTTCTTT. Protein sequence: CASSSRTPSPSNTEAFF.

This clonotype was seen at least ten times. V gene TRBV2 combines with J gene TRBJ2-1; maybe TRBD2 (6 bases). CDR1 is SNHLY and CDR2 is FYNNEI in the germline V gene. The length of the CDR3 is 15 residues. Trimming took 5 bases from V and 3 from J, leaving 14 bases between them. The CDR3 region has the DNA TGTGCCAGCAGTCAGGGCGGGGCGGGCTACAATGAGCAGTTCTTC. Translating it yields CASSQGGAGYNEQFF.

This clonotype has a count of ten or more. V gene TRBV6-6 combines with J gene TRBJ1-1; no clear D gene. The germline CDR1 and CDR2 sequences are MNHNY and SVGAGI (reference sequence). Trimming left V 0 bases short and J 3 bases short, with 14 bases between. The CDR3 consists of 16 residues. CDR3 coding DNA: TGTGCCAGCAGTTACTCGACGGTGCGGGAAGACACTGAAGCTTTCTTT. Protein product: CASSYSTVREDTEAFF.

This clonotype was counted at least ten times. The V and J genes are TRBV9 and TRBJ2-3, with D possibly matching TRBD2 (5 bases). The CDR3 loop spans 15 amino acids. From germline, CDR1 is SGDLS and CDR2 YYNGEE. With 4 bases removed from V and 1 base from J, the gap between germline ends came to 13 bases. The CDR3 loop is CASSSSGAGTDTQYF. For the CDR3, the DNA is TGTGCCAGCAGCTCCAGCGGTGCTGGCACAGATACGCAGTATTTT.

About this clonotype: The CDR3 does not end in the conserved phenylalanine or tryptophan, so this is likely a read error. The chain combines TRBV10-2 with TRBJ2-5, with a possible D match to TRBD2 (5 bases). The germline V and J ends were trimmed by 5 bases and 1 base, with 8 bases remaining between them. This CDR3 comprises 13 residues. Germline CDR1 and CDR2: WSHSY and SAAADI. In DNA form, the CDR3 reads TGCGCCAGCAGTTTAGCGAGCCAAGAGACCCAGTACTTA. It specifies CASSLASQETQYL.